Sequencing of this T cell receptor beta chain was carried out in a study of blood T cell repertoires in COVID-19 (dated by TCRdb to about 2020). Study-level background: Samples from collaborators originated in the United States, Italy and Spain and spanned both the acute and convalescent phases of COVID-19. Nearly every sample came with metadata listing a de-identified subject ID, COVID-19 status, age in years and sex. Where available, HLA class I and class II types were taken from metadata supplied by the sample provider and were not determined by assay-based typing. The material from the prospective study consisted of cDNA or gDNA derived from T cells, B-cell-depleted T cells, or PBMCs. Deeply sampled blood TCRbeta repertoires from subjects exposed to, actively infected with, or recovered from COVID-19 were included in the dataset. The repertoires were released in a freely available public database intended as a resource for research on the immune response to SARS-CoV-2. Samples were obtained from the ongoing ImmuneRACE study (first 160 participants) and from over 1,000 subjects provided by 6 global collaborators.

CDR1 and CDR2 are read off the germline V gene (reference sequence) as WNHNN and SYGVQD. The CDR3, cysteine through phenylalanine, is 15 amino acids long. Just the 45-base CDR3 DNA is kept, in frame starting at base 1. The V end gives up 3 bases and the J end 1 base, leaving 2 bases in the junction not matched to a gene. Enrolling through a virtual design, the prospective study's participants ranged in age from about 18 to 89 years and lived across some 22 United States geographic areas. To assign participants to cohorts, the prospective study relied on clinical history that participants themselves reported in a screening survey and a study questionnaire. In the prospective study, whole blood, serum and a nasopharyngeal or oropharyngeal swab were collected from each participant by mobile phlebotomists. Over a roughly 2-month period, participants in the prospective study had the option of providing additional blood draws and questionnaires. Prospective study blood samples were shipped either frozen or at room temperature before DNA extraction.

A remark on this clone: Its target antigen remains unknown. The sample holds no much larger clone one base away, and base qualities are not on file.

TCRbeta CDR3 regions were amplified from genomic DNA using the immunoSEQ Assay, a bias-controlled multiplex PCR. The source study handled its data this way. Nucleated cell counts per sample were estimated from amplification of reference gene primers within the assay. Sequence reads were collapsed and filtered to measure the absolute abundance of every unique TCRbeta CDR3 rearrangement. Productive Simpson clonality was computed per sample as the square root of Simpson's diversity index over productive rearrangements. Drawn from immuneACCESS, this table holds only the in-frame rearrangements with V and J called that TCRdb kept. Clones are partly lost; checked studies trace under half to an unresolved V gene and leave the rest unexplained. D and trimming were read from the DNA, whereas the V and J calls and clone size are those reported in that table. The sample table lists around 140,000 clones, approximately 79% of them with a count of one. The ten largest account for 2.4% of the sample.

What the study reported, not specific to this receptor: The amount of clinical and demographic metadata varied by source and participant and was provided uncurated.

The source of this sequence is a man aged 35 to 55 with acute COVID-19. Sequencing was done on a sample of PBMCs or T cells enriched from blood (not recorded which). This chain is built from TRBV10-1 and TRBJ2-7; 11 junctional bases match TRBD2. The CDR3 region has the sequence CASSESSGRSYEQYF. The DNA sequence reads TGCGCCAGCAGTGAATCTAGCGGGAGGTCCTACGAGCAGTACTTC.